This T cell receptor (beta chain) comes out of a study of CD8 T cells in Susac syndrome. The CDR3 loop spans 15 amino acids. Germline V CDR1 and CDR2: LNHNV, YYDKDF (reference sequence). The V gene lost 5 bases and the J gene lost 2 bases, with 15 bases spanning the gap. In this sample, this clonotype turned up once. No antigen is known for it. The CD8+ and CD4+ T cells were negatively isolated, with the TEMRA cells enriched by FACS. RNA was extracted with the RNeasy kit, and a quantity of roughly 0.5 to 1 ug was reverse transcribed using random hexamers. TCRdb processed the immunoSEQ multiplex PCR reads anew with MiXCR; each CDR3 protein has one entry. The sample carries about 130,000 distinct CDR3 sequences, 90% to 95% recorded once. Study conclusions and caveats: The authors found approximately 15 Susac-specific public clones in total CD8+ repertoires and about 5 in CD8+ TEMRA repertoires.

The rearrangement uses TRBV15 and TRBJ2-5; possible D gene TRBD1, 6 bases. The sequence was collected from a human donor with Susac syndrome. The sequenced sample consisted of CD8+ T cells from PBMCs. The CDR3 region has the DNA TGTGCCACCAGCGGGGGACGACAGGCACAAGAGACCCAGTACTTC. This sequence encodes CATSGGRQAQETQYF.